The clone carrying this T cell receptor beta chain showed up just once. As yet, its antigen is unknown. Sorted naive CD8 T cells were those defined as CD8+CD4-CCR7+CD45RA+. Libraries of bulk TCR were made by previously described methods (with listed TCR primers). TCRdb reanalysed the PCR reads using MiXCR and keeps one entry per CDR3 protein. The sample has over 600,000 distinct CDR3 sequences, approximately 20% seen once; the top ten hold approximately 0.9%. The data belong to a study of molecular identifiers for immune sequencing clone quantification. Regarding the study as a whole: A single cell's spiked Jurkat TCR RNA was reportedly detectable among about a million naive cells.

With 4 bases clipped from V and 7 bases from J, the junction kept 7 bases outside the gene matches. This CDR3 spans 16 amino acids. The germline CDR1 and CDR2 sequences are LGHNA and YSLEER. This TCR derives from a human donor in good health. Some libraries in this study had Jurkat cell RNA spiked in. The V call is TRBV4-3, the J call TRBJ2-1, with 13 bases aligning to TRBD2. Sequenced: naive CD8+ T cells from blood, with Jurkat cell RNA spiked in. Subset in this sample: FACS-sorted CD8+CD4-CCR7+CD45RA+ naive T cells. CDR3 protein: CASSLGTSGALNEQFF. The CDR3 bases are TGCGCCAGCAGCCTCGGGACTAGCGGGGCCTTAAATGAGCAGTTCTTC.